The clone carrying this TCR beta chain has only a few counts. Its matching antigen is unknown. Time point denoted: week 11, during vaccination. With topical imiquimod, each dose of the vaccine consisted of 300 ug of mutant IDH1 20-mer peptide. The CDR3 loop spans 19 amino acids. This specimen comes from a study of a mutant IDH1 vaccine in newly diagnosed glioma. Study-wide background: Patients had eight vaccinations, in weeks 1, 3, 5, 7, 11, 15, 19 and 23. Beginning 4-6 weeks after radiotherapy alone, or with temozolomide cycles, vaccination took place.

Study-wide results and limits: Altogether, 85% to 95% of patients exhibited vaccine-induced immune responses.

Using immunoSEQ multiplex PCR, the repertoire was profiled, and TCRdb retains in-frame clones only, with some absent. The data contain about 40,000 clones, 84% of them singletons. The clonotype was recovered from a man in his forties with glioma. The rearrangement links TRBV21-1 to TRBJ2-7; TRBD2, the table's D call, was not compared with the DNA. TRBV21-1 is tagged as a pseudogene. The source was PBMCs, collected from a glioma patient whose treatment included an IDH1 peptide vaccine. CDR3 loop: CASSKSHRASEISSYEQYF. The CDR3 coding sequence is TGTGCCAGCAGCAAATCCCATAGGGCTAGCGAAATTTCCTCCTACGAGCAGTACTTC.